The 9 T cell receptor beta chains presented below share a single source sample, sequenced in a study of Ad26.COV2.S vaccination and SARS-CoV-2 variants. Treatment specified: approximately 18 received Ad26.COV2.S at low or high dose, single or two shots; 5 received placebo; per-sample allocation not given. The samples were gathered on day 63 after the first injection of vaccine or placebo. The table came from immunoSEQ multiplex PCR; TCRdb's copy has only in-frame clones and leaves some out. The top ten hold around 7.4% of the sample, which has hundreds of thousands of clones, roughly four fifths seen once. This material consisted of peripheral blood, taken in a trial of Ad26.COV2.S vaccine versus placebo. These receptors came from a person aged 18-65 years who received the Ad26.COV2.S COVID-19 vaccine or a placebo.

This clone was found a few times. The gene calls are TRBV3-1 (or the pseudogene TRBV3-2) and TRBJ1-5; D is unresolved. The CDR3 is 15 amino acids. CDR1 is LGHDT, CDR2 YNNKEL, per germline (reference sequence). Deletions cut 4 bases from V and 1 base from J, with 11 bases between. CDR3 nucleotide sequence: TGTGCCAGCAGCCCCTCCGGGAAAAGCAATCAGCCCCAGCATTTT. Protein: CASSPSGKSNQPQHF.

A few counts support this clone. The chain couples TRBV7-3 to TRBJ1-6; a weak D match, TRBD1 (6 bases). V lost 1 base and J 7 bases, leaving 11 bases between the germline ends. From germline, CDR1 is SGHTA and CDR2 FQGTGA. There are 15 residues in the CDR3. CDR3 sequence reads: CASSLSAGVNSPLHF. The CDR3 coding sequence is TGTGCCAGCAGCTTAAGTGCAGGGGTAAATTCACCCCTCCACTTT.

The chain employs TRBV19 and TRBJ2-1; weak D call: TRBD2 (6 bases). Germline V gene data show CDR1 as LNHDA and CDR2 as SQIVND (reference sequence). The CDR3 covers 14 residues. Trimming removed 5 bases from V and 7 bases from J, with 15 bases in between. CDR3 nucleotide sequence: TGTGCCAGTAGTTTTCTCTCACGGGAGAATGAGCAGTTCTTC. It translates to CASSFLSRENEQFF.

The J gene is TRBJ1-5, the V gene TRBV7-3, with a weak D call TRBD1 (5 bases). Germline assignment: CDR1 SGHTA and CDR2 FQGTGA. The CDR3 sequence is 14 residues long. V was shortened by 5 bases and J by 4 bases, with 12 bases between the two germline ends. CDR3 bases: TGTGCCAGCAGCCCCAATGGGGGTAATCAGCCCCAGCATTTT. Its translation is CASSPNGGNQPQHF.

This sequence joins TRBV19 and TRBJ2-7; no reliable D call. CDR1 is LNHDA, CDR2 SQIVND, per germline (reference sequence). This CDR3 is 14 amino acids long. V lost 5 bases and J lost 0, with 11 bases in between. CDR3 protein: CASSPSRSSYEQYF. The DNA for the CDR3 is TGTGCCAGTAGTCCTTCGAGGAGCTCCTACGAGCAGTACTTC.

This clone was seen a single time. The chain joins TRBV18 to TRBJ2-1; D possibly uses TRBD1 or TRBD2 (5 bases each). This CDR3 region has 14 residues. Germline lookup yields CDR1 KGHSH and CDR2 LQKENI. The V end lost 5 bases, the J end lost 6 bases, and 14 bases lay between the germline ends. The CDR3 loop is CASSSQGEGNEQFF. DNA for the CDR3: TGTGCCAGCTCAAGTCAGGGAGAGGGCAATGAGCAGTTCTTC.

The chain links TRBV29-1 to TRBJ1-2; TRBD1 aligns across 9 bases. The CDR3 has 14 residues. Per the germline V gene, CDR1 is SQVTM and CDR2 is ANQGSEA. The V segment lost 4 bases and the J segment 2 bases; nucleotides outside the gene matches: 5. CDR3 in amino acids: CSVVLGQGNYGYTF. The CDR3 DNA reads TGCAGCGTTGTCCTAGGACAGGGGAACTATGGCTACACCTTC.

CDR3 sequence (DNA): TGTGCCAGCAGTTACTCGGCAGGGTCCAAAAACATTCAGTACTTC. It is translated as CASSYSAGSKNIQYF. The gene calls are TRBV6-5 and TRBJ2-4; a weak D match, TRBD1 (5 bases). The CDR3 has 15 amino acids. Germline V gene data show CDR1 as MNHEY and CDR2 as SVGAGI. The V and J ends lost 0 bases and 2 bases respectively, with 8 bases between them.

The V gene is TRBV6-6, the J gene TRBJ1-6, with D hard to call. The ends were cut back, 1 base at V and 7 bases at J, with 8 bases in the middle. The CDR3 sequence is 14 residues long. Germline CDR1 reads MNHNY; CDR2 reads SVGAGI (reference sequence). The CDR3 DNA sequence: TGTGCCAGCAGTTACTTGGCCGAGAATTCACCCCTCCACTTT. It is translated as CASSYLAENSPLHF.